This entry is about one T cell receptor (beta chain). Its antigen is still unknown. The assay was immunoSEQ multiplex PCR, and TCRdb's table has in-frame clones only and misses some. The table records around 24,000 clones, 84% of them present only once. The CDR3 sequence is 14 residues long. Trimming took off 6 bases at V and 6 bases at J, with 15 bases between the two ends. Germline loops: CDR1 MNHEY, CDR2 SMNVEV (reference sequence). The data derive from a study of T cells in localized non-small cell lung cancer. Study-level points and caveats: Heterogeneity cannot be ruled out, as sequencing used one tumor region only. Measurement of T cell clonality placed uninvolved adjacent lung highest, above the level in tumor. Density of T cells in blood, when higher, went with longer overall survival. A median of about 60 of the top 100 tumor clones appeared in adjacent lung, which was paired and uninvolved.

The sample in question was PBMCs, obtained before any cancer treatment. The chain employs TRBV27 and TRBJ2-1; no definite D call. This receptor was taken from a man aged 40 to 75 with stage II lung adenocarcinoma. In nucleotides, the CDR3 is TGTGCCAGCAGGCGACCCACCCCGGCCAATGAGCAGTTCTTC. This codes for CASRRPTPANEQFF.